This TCR beta chain is from a study of metastatic and nonmetastatic thyroid tumors. Study-wide context: Malignant and benign thyroid patients had repertoires compared in peripheral blood and tumor or nodule tissue.

In the original workflow: The study's classifier, a distant-metastasis tool for papillary thyroid cancer, was built using CDR3 differences across clinicopathological groups. MiXCR was used by TCRdb to re-call the PCR reads. The V and J calls follow TCRdb's processing rather than the paper's. The repertoire holds some 26,000 clones, with around 20% as singletons. No treatment of any kind had been given to any patient before thyroid surgery. Germline CDR1 reads SGHAT; CDR2 reads FQNNGV. Between the trimmed V and J ends, which lost 1 base and 0 bases, there was a span of 10 bases. The CDR3 is 15 amino acids.

Sequences were obtained from adjacent normal tissue. The clonotype was recovered from a female donor with papillary thyroid cancer or a benign thyroid nodule (not recorded which). Some clones in this sample may be carry-over from other donors' samples. The rearrangement links TRBV11-2 to TRBJ2-7; D gene unclear. CDR3 protein: CASSLAGSSSYEQYF. In DNA form, the CDR3 reads TGTGCCAGCAGCTTAGCCGGTAGCAGCTCCTACGAGCAGTACTTC.